This T cell receptor (beta chain) was found in a study of blood T cell repertoires in COVID-19. About the research overall: Donors in the United States, Italy and Spain gave samples during acute or convalescent COVID-19. PBMCs, B-cell-depleted T cells, or T cells were the source of the cDNA or gDNA that made up the material.

The CDR3 runs to 15 residues. With 5 bases clipped from V and 7 bases from J, the junction kept 11 bases outside the gene matches. Germline-derived CDR1 and CDR2 are LNHDA and SQIVND (reference sequence). Living in about two dozen US areas, the participants were between 18 and 89 years of age. In the study's own analysis: Amplification of reference gene primers provided the estimated nucleated cell counts. Repertoires were generated with immunoSEQ multiplex PCR, while TCRdb's copy carries only in-frame clones and drops some. The DNA gave D and trimming, while V, J and clone size come from that table. The data contain over 250,000 clones, roughly 90% of them singletons.

Sequenced material: PBMCs or T cells enriched from blood (not recorded which). This chain uses TRBV19 with TRBJ1-5, with TRBD1 matching over 7 bases. This clonotype originated in a woman aged 25 to 39 who had recovered from COVID-19. CDR3 in DNA: TGTGCCAGTAGTCTCCCGGGACAGTTTATACAGCCCCAGCATTTT. This codes for CASSLPGQFIQPQHF.